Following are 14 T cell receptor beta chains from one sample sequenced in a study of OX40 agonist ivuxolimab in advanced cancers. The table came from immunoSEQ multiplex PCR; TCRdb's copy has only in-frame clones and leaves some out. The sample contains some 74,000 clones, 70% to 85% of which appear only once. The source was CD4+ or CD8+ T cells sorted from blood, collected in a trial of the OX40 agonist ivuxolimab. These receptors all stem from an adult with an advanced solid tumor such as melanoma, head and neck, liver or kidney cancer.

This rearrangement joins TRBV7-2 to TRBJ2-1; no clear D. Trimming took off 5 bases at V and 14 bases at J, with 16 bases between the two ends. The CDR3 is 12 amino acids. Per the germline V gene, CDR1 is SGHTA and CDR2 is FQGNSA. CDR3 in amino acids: CASSLGWTGEFF. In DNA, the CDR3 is TGTGCCAGCAGCCTGGGCTGGACGGGTGAGTTCTTC.

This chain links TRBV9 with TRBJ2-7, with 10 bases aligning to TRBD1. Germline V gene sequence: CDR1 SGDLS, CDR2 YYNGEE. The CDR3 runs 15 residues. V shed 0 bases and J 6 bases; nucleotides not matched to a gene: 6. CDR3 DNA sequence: TGTGCCAGCAGCGTAGAGACGGGACAGGGGTCCGAGCAGTACTTC. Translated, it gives CASSVETGQGSEQYF.

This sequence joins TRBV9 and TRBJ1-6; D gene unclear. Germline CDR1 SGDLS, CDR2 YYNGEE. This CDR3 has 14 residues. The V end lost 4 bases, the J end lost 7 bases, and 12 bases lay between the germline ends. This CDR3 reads CASSPRWENSPLHF. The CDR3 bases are TGTGCCAGCAGCCCCCGGTGGGAAAATTCACCCCTCCACTTT.

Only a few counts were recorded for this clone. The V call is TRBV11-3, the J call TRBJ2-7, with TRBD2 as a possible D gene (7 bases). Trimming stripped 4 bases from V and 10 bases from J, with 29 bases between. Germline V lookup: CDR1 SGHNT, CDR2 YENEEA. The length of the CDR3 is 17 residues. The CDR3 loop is CASSSYWPEGGAGLQYF. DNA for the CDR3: TGTGCCAGCAGCTCTTATTGGCCGGAGGGGGGGGCAGGCTTACAGTACTTC. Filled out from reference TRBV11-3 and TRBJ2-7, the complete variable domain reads EAGVVQSPRYKIIEKKQPVAFWCNPISGHNTLYWYLQNLGQGPELLIRYENEEAVDDSQLPKDRFSAERLKGVDSTLKIQPAELGDSAVYLCASSSYWPEGGAGLQYFGPGTRLTVT.

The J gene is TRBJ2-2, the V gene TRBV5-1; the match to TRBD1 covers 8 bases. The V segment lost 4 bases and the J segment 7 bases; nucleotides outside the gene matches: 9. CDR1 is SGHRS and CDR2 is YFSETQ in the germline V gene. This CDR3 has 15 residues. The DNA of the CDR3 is TGCGCCAGCAGCCCAACGACAGGGGTGAGCGGGGAGCTGTTTTTT. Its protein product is CASSPTTGVSGELFF.

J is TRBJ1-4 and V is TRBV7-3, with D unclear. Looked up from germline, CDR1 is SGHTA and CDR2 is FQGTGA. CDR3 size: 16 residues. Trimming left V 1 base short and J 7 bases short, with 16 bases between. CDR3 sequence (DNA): TGTGCCAGCAGCTTAAGAGGCAGCCCTTTACGTGAAAAACTGTTTTTT. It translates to CASSLRGSPLREKLFF.

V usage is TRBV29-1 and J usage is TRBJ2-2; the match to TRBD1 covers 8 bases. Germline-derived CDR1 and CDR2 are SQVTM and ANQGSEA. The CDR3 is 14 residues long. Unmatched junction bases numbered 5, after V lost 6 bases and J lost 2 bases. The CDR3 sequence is CSVDRDGNTGELFF. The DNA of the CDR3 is TGCAGCGTGGACAGGGATGGTAACACCGGGGAGCTGTTTTTT.

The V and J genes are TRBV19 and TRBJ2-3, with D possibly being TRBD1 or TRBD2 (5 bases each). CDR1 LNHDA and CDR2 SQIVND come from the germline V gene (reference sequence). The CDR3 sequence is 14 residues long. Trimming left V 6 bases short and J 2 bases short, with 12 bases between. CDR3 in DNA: TGTGCCAGTAGCCCGGGACGGTTCACAGATACGCAGTATTTT. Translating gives CASSPGRFTDTQYF.

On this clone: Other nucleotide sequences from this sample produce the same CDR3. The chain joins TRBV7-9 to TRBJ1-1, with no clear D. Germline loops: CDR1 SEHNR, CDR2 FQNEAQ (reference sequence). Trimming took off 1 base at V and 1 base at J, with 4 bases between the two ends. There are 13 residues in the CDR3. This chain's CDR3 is CASSLGTNTEAFF. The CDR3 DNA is TGTGCCAGCAGCTTAGGGACGAACACTGAAGCTTTCTTT. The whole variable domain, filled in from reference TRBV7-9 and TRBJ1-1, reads DTGVSQNPRHKITKRGQNVTFRCDPISEHNRLYWYRQTLGQGPEFLTYFQNEAQLEKSRLLSDRFSAERPKGSFSTLEIQRTEQGDSAMYLCASSLGTNTEAFFGQGTRLTVV.

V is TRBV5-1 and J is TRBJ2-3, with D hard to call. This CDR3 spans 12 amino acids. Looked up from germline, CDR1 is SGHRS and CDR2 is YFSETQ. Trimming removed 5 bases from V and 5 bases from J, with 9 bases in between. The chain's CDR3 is CASRADGDTQYF. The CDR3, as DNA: TGCGCCAGCAGGGCTGATGGAGATACGCAGTATTTT.

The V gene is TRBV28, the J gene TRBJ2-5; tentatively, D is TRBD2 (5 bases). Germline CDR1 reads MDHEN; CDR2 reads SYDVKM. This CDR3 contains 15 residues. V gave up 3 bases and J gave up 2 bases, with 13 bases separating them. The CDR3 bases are TGTGCCAGCAGTTTTTCACTGTCGGGGCAAGAGACCCAGTACTTC. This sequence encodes CASSFSLSGQETQYF.

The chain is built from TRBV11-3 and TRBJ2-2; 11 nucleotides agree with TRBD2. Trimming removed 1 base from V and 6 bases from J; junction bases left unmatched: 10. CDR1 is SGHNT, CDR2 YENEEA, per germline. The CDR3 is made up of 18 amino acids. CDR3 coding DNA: TGTGCCAGCAGCTTAGGTCCTAGCGGGAGGAATGGGCCCGGGGAGCTGTTTTTT. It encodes CASSLGPSGRNGPGELFF.

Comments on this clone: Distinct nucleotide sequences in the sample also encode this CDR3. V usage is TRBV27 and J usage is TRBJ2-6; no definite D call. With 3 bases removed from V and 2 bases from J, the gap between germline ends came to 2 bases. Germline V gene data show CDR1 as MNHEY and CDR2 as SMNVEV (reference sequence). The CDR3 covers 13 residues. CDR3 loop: CASSLAGANVLTF. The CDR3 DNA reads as TGTGCCAGCAGTTTGGCTGGGGCCAACGTCCTGACTTTC. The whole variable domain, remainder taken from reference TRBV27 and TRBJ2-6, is EAQVTQNPRYLITVTGKKLTVTCSQNMNHEYMSWYRQDPGLGLRQIYYSMNVEVTDKGDVPEGYKVSRKEKRNFPLILESPSPNQTSLYFCASSLAGANVLTFGAGSRLTVL.

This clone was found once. CDR3 coding DNA: TGTGCCAGCAGTTCCGTCGGACCGACTCTCTCTGGAAACACCATATATTTT. It specifies CASSSVGPTLSGNTIYF. This chain joins TRBV28 and TRBJ1-3; D is undetermined. V lost 4 bases to trimming and J lost 0 bases, with 16 bases between them. The germline V gene has CDR1 MDHEN and CDR2 SYDVKM. The CDR3 sequence is 17 residues long.